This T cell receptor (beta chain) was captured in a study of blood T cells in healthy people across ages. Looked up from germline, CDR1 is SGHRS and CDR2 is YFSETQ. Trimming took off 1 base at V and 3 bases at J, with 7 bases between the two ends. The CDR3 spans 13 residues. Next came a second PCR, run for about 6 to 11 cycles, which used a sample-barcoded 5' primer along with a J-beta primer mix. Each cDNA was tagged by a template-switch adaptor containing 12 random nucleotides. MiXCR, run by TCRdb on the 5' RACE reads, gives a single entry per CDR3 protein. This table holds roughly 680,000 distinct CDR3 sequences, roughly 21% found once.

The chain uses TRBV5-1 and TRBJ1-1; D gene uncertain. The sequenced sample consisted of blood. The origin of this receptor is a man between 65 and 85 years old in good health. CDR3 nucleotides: TGCGCCAGCAGCTTGTCGGCAGACACTGAAGCTTTCTTT. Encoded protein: CASSLSADTEAFF.